This passage covers 17 T cell receptor beta chains from one sample sequenced in a study of control samples from healthy donors and cancer patients. The table came from immunoSEQ multiplex PCR; TCRdb's copy has only in-frame clones and leaves some out. In the table there are fewer than 95,000 clones, under 90% of which are singletons. The specimen was blood. These receptors were collected from a woman aged 40 to 50 in good health.

The chain combines TRBV24-1 with TRBJ1-2; D is ambiguous. Trimming cost V 3 bases and J 10 bases, with 14 bases left between them. This CDR3 has 13 residues. From germline, CDR1 is KGHDR and CDR2 SFDVKD. CDR3 nucleotide sequence: TGTGCCACCAGTGATCCCTCAGAGATGGTCTACACCTTC. Its translation is CATSDPSEMVYTF.

Remarks on this clone: The sample carries other DNA sequences with the same CDR3. The J gene is TRBJ1-1, the V gene TRBV10-3, with D tentatively TRBD1 (6 bases). V was trimmed by 6 bases and J by 5 bases, leaving 10 bases between them. The CDR3 is 12 residues long. Germline loops: CDR1 ENHRY, CDR2 SYGVKD. The CDR3 here is CAIRAGETEAFF. The CDR3 nucleotides read TGTGCCATCAGAGCAGGGGAGACTGAAGCTTTCTTT.

The genes are TRBV2 and TRBJ2-2; 10 bases line up with TRBD2. With V trimmed by 3 bases and J by 5 bases, 3 bases remained unmatched. The CDR3 extends over 15 amino acids. The germline gives CDR1 SNHLY, CDR2 FYNNEI. CDR3 loop: CASSDRLAGTGELFF. CDR3 coding DNA: TGTGCCAGCAGTGATAGACTAGCGGGTACCGGGGAGCTGTTTTTT.

The chain is built from TRBV4-3 and TRBJ1-2; D unresolved. Deletions cut 1 base from V and 8 bases from J, with 11 bases between. The CDR3 length is 13 residues. Germline-derived CDR1 and CDR2 are LGHNA and YSLEER. The CDR3 nucleotides are TGCGCCAGCAGCCAAGTAAAAACCGCCGGCTACACCTTC. It translates to CASSQVKTAGYTF.

This CDR3 is CASSPPDGGWAFF. DNA of the CDR3: TGTGCCAGCAGCCCACCCGATGGGGGGTGGGCTTTCTTT. The chain has TRBV7-3 and TRBJ1-1; D might be TRBD1 (5 bases). Germline V CDR1 and CDR2: SGHTA, FQGTGA. V lost 5 bases and J 11 bases, leaving 18 bases between the germline ends. The CDR3 is made up of 13 amino acids.

This chain connects TRBV9 to TRBJ2-7, with a weak D call TRBD2 (6 bases). Germline loops: CDR1 SGDLS, CDR2 YYNGEE. V was cut by 0 bases and J by 3 bases, with 13 bases left in between. This CDR3 has 15 amino acids. CDR3 protein: CASSVDLGSGYEQYF. In DNA, the CDR3 is TGTGCCAGCAGCGTAGATTTAGGTAGCGGCTACGAGCAGTACTTC.

The V gene is TRBV14, the J gene TRBJ1-1; no reliable D call. Germline V gene lookup returns CDR1 SGHDN and CDR2 FVKESK. The length of the CDR3 is 19 residues. V lost 0 bases and J 0 bases, leaving 20 bases between the germline ends. The CDR3 bases are TGTGCCAGCAGCCAAGATTTGAGTTTCGGGCAACTAATGAACACTGAAGCTTTCTTT. Amino acids: CASSQDLSFGQLMNTEAFF.

This clone was counted once. This sequence joins TRBV6-5 and TRBJ2-3; 8 nucleotides align to TRBD2. V gave up 2 bases and J gave up 0 bases; unmatched junction bases: 1. The germline CDR1 and CDR2 sequences are MNHEY and SVGAGI. There are 15 residues in the CDR3. The CDR3, as DNA: TGTGCCAGCAGTTACCTAGCGGGCAGCACAGATACGCAGTATTTT. This codes for CASSYLAGSTDTQYF.

The V call is TRBV5-5, the J call TRBJ2-7; D unclear. Deletions cut 4 bases from V and 3 bases from J, with 26 bases between. The CDR3 is 18 residues long. Germline-derived CDR1 and CDR2 are SGHKS and YYEKEE (reference sequence). The CDR3 sequence: CASSVTSSLLVAYYEQYF. In nucleotides, the CDR3 is TGTGCCAGCAGCGTCACAAGTTCCTTACTGGTCGCCTACTACGAGCAGTACTTC.

CDR3 loop: CASINSAGGADTQYF. The CDR3 DNA follows: TGTGCCAGCATCAACTCGGCAGGGGGAGCAGATACGCAGTATTTT. The chain uses TRBV7-2 and TRBJ2-3; TRBD1 matches at 7 bases. CDR1 is SGHTA and CDR2 is FQGNSA in the germline V gene. Trimming removed 7 bases from V and 4 bases from J; junction bases left unmatched: 11. The CDR3 runs to 15 residues.

The chain uses TRBV2 and TRBJ2-3; 10 bases are a match to TRBD1. The CDR3 contains 15 residues. CDR1 is SNHLY and CDR2 is FYNNEI in the germline V gene. The V and J ends lost 5 bases and 3 bases, in that order; junction bases with no gene match: 5. In DNA form, the CDR3 reads TGTGCCAGCAGTCCCAGGACAGGGGGGACAGATACGCAGTATTTT. This codes for CASSPRTGGTDTQYF.

This clone is a singleton in its sample. The CDR3 region has the DNA TGTGCCAGCAGTGAATGGGGAGGAAGCGGAACCACCGGGGAGCTGTTTTTT. Translated: CASSEWGGSGTTGELFF. The chain carries TRBV25-1 and TRBJ2-2; perhaps TRBD2 as D (6 bases). Germline V gene data show CDR1 as MGHDK and CDR2 as SYGVNS. The ends were cut back, 1 base at V and 4 bases at J, with 16 bases in the middle. CDR3 length: 17 residues.

V usage is TRBV27 and J usage is TRBJ2-1, with D perhaps assigned TRBD1 or TRBD2 (6 bases each). V lost 6 bases and J lost 0, with 15 bases in between. Germline lookup yields CDR1 MNHEY and CDR2 SMNVEV (reference sequence). The CDR3 contains 16 residues. Here the CDR3 DNA reads TGTGCCAGCAGCCCCTGGGGGGCGAGCTCCTACAATGAGCAGTTCTTC. This sequence encodes CASSPWGASSYNEQFF.

The rearrangement links TRBV14 to TRBJ1-2; 7 bases fit TRBD1. With V trimmed by 2 bases and J by 8 bases, 8 bases remained unmatched. This CDR3 contains 14 residues. Looked up from germline, CDR1 is SGHDN and CDR2 is FVKESK. CDR3 DNA sequence: TGTGCCAGCAGCCAAAACAGGGGAGGGGACGGCTACACCTTC. It yields the protein CASSQNRGGDGYTF.

V gene TRBV7-2 combines with J gene TRBJ2-1; 7 nucleotides align to TRBD2. Germline V gene sequence: CDR1 SGHTA, CDR2 FQGNSA. V was pared by 2 bases and J by 8 bases, with 3 bases of the junction left unmatched. The CDR3 runs to 13 residues. In DNA form, the CDR3 reads TGTGCCAGCAGCTTAATGGGGAGGGATGAGCAGTTCTTC. Protein: CASSLMGRDEQFF.

The DNA for the CDR3 is TGCGCCAGCAGCCAAGGATGGATACCGGGACAGGGGAACTATGGCTACACCTTC. Translating gives CASSQGWIPGQGNYGYTF. V gene TRBV4-1 combines with J gene TRBJ1-2; 10 bases fit TRBD1. Trimming cost V 1 base and J 2 bases; bases outside gene matches: 10. CDR3 length: 18 amino acids. Germline CDR1 is MGHRA and CDR2 is YSYEKL.

This clone came up a few times. V usage is TRBV6-5 and J usage is TRBJ1-4; TRBD1 aligns across 8 bases. Per germline, CDR1 MNHEY and CDR2 SVGAGI. Trimming took 6 bases from V and 6 from J; bases not matched to a gene: 6. CDR3 length equals 14 residues. The CDR3 here is CASRSDRADEKLFF. The CDR3 DNA follows: TGTGCCAGCAGGTCGGACAGGGCGGATGAAAAACTGTTTTTT.